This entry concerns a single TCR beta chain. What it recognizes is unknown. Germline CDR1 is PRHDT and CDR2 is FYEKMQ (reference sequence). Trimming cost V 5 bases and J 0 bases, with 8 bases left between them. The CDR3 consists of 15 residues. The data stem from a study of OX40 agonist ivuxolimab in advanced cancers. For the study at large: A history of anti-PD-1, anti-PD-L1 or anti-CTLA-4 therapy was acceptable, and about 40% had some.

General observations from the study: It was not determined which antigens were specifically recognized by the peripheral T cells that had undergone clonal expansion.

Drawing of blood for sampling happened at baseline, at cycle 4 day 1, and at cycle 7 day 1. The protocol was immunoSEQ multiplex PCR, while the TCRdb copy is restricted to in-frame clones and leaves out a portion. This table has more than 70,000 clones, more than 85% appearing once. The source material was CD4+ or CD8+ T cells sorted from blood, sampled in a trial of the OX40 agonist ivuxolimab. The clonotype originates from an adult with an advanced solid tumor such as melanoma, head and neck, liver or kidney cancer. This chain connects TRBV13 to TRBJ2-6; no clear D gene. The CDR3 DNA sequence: TGTGCCAGCAGCCCACCCCTCTCTGGGGCCAACGTCCTGACTTTC. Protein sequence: CASSPPLSGANVLTF.